This T cell receptor beta chain was identified during a study of T cell clones after liver transplantation. Background on the study: A pre-transplant mixed lymphocyte reaction with TCRbeta sequencing defined graft-donor-reactive clones followed in post-transplant blood. Three of eight recipients were HCV-positive; others had non-autoimmune, non-viral indications.

Unstimulated PBMCs were sorted into CD3+CD4+ and CD3+CD8+ populations. Looked up from germline, CDR1 is MNHNS and CDR2 is SASEGT. The germline V and J ends were trimmed by 6 bases and 4 bases, with 16 bases remaining between them. This CDR3 region has 15 residues. The assay was immunoSEQ multiplex PCR, and TCRdb's table has in-frame clones only and misses some. The table includes more than 95,000 clones, over 75% detected once. The starting material was CD4+ T cells from blood, obtained 12 months after liver transplant. The gene calls are TRBV6-1 and TRBJ1-5, with D perhaps TRBD1 (5 bases). The clonotype originates from a human patient who received a liver transplant. Some T cells may trace back to the graft donor. CDR3 in amino acids: CASSFPGVGNQPQHF. CDR3 sequence (DNA): TGTGCCAGCAGCTTTCCGGGGGTGGGAAATCAGCCCCAGCATTTT.